This T cell receptor beta chain stems from a study of T cell repertoires in cytomegalovirus infection. This clonotype was seen a handful of times. What it recognizes is unknown. Study results and caveats: CMV carriers having the relevant HLA were flagged by cumulative public TCR beta family frequency.

A single record per CDR3 protein comes from TCRdb applying MiXCR to the reads. The sample comprises about 530,000 distinct CDR3 sequences, around 27% of which are singletons, and about 13% rests with the top ten. Looked up from germline, CDR1 is DFQATT and CDR2 is SNEGSKA (reference sequence). CDR3 length: 12 residues. The TCR originated in a human donor in good health (CMV status not recorded). Some clones in this sample may be carry-over from other donors' samples. The J gene is TRBJ2-1, the V gene TRBV20-1; a possible D gene is TRBD2 (5 bases). The sample comprised PBMCs. The CDR3 protein is CSWGSVYNEQFF. As DNA, the CDR3 is TGCAGCTGGGGTAGCGTCTACAATGAGCAGTTCTTC.